Shown below are 17 T cell receptor beta chains from a single sample sequenced in a study of blood T cell repertoires in COVID-19. Measured with immunoSEQ multiplex PCR; TCRdb has only the in-frame clones, and not every one. This table has 130,000 or so clones, roughly 71% appearing once. The sample consisted of peripheral blood. The receptors were gathered from a man at least 80 years old with acute or convalescent COVID-19.

For this clone: Its ends do not fully match the called genes, so a read error is possible. Distinct nucleotide sequences in the sample also encode this CDR3. V usage is TRBV7-2 and J usage is TRBJ2-1; D is possibly TRBD1 (6 bases). This CDR3 region has 13 residues. Per germline, CDR1 SGHTA and CDR2 FQGNSA. The CDR3 DNA is TGTGCCAGCAGCCCCGGGACAAACAATGAGCAATTCTTC. This translates into CASSPGTNNEQFF.

The rearrangement links TRBV12-3 or TRBV12-4 to TRBJ2-1; D remains ambiguous. Deletions cut 3 bases from V and 15 bases from J, with 15 bases between. The CDR3 consists of 12 residues. CDR3 coding DNA: TGTGCCAGCAGTTTGGTCCTTGTGTCGCGGTTCTTC. Translated, it gives CASSLVLVSRFF.

The chain couples TRBV19 to TRBJ2-1; TRBD2 aligns across 11 bases. Trimming cost V 7 bases and J 4 bases; bases outside gene matches: 18. The CDR3 is 19 residues long. Germline loops: CDR1 LNHDA, CDR2 SQIVND (reference sequence). This chain's CDR3 is CASTDGSSGGILPYNEQFF. The CDR3 DNA reads TGTGCCAGTACCGACGGGTCTAGCGGGGGGATCTTACCGTACAATGAGCAGTTCTTC. Full variable domain (rest looked up from reference TRBV19 and TRBJ2-1): DGGITQSPKYLFRKEGQNVTLSCEQNLNHDAMYWYRQDPGQGLRLIYYSQIVNDFQKGDIAEGYSVSREKKESFPLTVTSAQKNPTAFYLCASTDGSSGGILPYNEQFFGPGTRLTVL.

This clone was picked up a small number of times. This rearrangement joins TRBV5-6 to TRBJ1-6, with 7 bases that match TRBD1. V dropped 4 bases and J dropped 5; count of bases not matched to a gene: 6. The CDR3 spans 15 residues. Germline V CDR1 and CDR2: SGHDT, YYEEEE. This CDR3 is CASSRGQVNNSPLHF. The CDR3 nucleotides read TGTGCCAGCAGCCGCGGACAGGTTAATAATTCACCCCTCCACTTT.

V is TRBV28 and J is TRBJ2-1, with 8 bases identical to TRBD1. J was trimmed by 2 bases and V by 8 bases; bases with no gene match: 2. The V gene's germline CDR1 is MDHEN and CDR2 SYDVKM. The CDR3 has 13 amino acids. CDR3: CASPGGPYNEQFF. The CDR3 DNA sequence: TGTGCCAGCCCAGGGGGCCCCTACAATGAGCAGTTCTTC.

The rearrangement joins TRBV5-6 to TRBJ2-2; no firm D call. The CDR3 has 12 amino acids. Germline V gene sequence: CDR1 SGHDT, CDR2 YYEEEE. Trimming left V 4 bases short and J 6 bases short, with 7 bases between. CDR3 nucleotides: TGTGCCAGCAGCCGAGTATCCGGGGAGCTGTTTTTT. Amino acids: CASSRVSGELFF.

The CDR3 spells CASSLRSRTGLTDTQYF. In nucleotides, the CDR3 is TGTGCCAGCAGCTTAAGGAGCCGCACGGGTTTAACAGATACGCAGTATTTT. V and J are TRBV7-9 and TRBJ2-3; D not certain. Per the germline V gene, CDR1 is SEHNR and CDR2 is FQNEAQ (reference sequence). Trimming left V 2 bases short and J 3 bases short, with 18 bases between. The CDR3 sequence is 17 residues long.

The chain carries TRBV5-1 and TRBJ2-1; no clear D gene. V gave up 0 bases and J gave up 6 bases, with 7 bases separating them. Germline-derived CDR1 and CDR2 are SGHRS and YFSETQ. The CDR3 extends over 13 amino acids. The CDR3 reads CASSLDNRNEQFF. CDR3 DNA sequence: TGCGCCAGCAGCTTGGACAACCGCAATGAGCAGTTCTTC.

J is TRBJ2-5 and V is TRBV11-2; no firm D call. The CDR3 sequence is 13 residues long. V lost 0 bases to trimming and J lost 5 bases, with 7 bases between them. Germline V lookup: CDR1 SGHAT, CDR2 FQNNGV. Here the CDR3 reads CASSLEALETQYF. DNA for the CDR3: TGTGCCAGCAGCTTAGAGGCCCTGGAGACCCAGTACTTC.

This chain joins TRBV11-2 and TRBJ2-7; no reliable D call. Germline CDR1 SGHAT, CDR2 FQNNGV. CDR3 length: 12 amino acids. V lost 5 bases, J lost 3 bases, and 8 bases lay in between. Here the CDR3 DNA reads TGTGCCAGCAGCCCACGACTCTACGAGCAGTACTTC. This encodes CASSPRLYEQYF.

The chain couples TRBV23-1 to TRBJ1-3; 10 positions match TRBD1. TRBV23-1 falls under the ORF class, with uncertain function. CDR3 length: 18 residues. V lost 0 bases to trimming and J lost 3 bases; unmatched junction nucleotides: 8. Here the CDR3 reads CASSQSRDRGNYGNTIYF. CDR3 DNA sequence: TGCGCCAGCAGTCAATCTCGGGACAGGGGTAACTATGGAAACACCATATATTTT.

V gene TRBV5-4 combines with J gene TRBJ1-1; a possible D gene is TRBD1 (6 bases). CDR1 and CDR2 (germline): SGHNT, YYREEE (reference sequence). The V end was cut by 0 bases, the J end by 13 bases, with 19 bases between. This CDR3 comprises 14 residues. The DNA for the CDR3 is TGTGCCAGCAGCTTGGAGTCGGGACACCCGAGGGTTTTCTTT. It translates to CASSLESGHPRVFF. The entire variable domain, with the rest obtained from reference TRBV5-4 and TRBJ1-1, is as follows: ETGVTQSPTHLIKTRGQQVTLRCSSQSGHNTVSWYQQALGQGPQFIFQYYREEENGRGNFPPRFSGLQFPNYSSELNVNALELDDSALYLCASSLESGHPRVFFGQGTRLTVV.

DNA of the CDR3: TGTGCCAGCAGGGTTAGCCCCCTCACCGGGGAGCTGTTTTTT. It is translated as CASRVSPLTGELFF. This chain connects TRBV7-3 to TRBJ2-2; D not certain. With 6 bases removed from V and 4 bases from J, the gap between germline ends came to 12 bases. This CDR3 contains 14 residues. Germline V gene sequence: CDR1 SGHTA, CDR2 FQGTGA. Looking up the rest from reference TRBV7-3 and TRBJ2-2 gives the full variable domain: GAGVSQTPSNKVTEKGKYVELRCDPISGHTALYWYRQSLGQGPEFLIYFQGTGAADDSGLPNDRFFAVRPEGSVSTLKIQRTERGDSAVYLCASRVSPLTGELFFGEGSRLTVL.

This clone showed up just a few times. The chain is built from TRBV23-1 and TRBJ2-7, with 11 bases lining up with TRBD2. TRBV23-1 is annotated as an ORF whose role is uncertain. J lost 3 bases, V lost 6 bases, and 10 bases had no gene match. The CDR3 has 16 residues. The CDR3 spells CASRPHGTSGIYEQYF. The DNA of the CDR3 is TGCGCCAGCAGACCCCACGGGACTAGCGGAATCTACGAGCAGTACTTC.

This clone was seen only once. The chain links TRBV9 to TRBJ2-5, with 9 bases aligning to TRBD1. The germline CDR1 and CDR2 sequences are SGDLS and YYNGEE. Germline trimming cut 3 bases from V and 3 bases from J; bases unmatched to any gene: 6. CDR3 size: 15 residues. The CDR3, as DNA: TGTGCCAGCAGCGCACAGGGGGCGATAAAAGAGACCCAGTACTTC. Translated: CASSAQGAIKETQYF.

This chain connects TRBV5-1 to TRBJ2-3, with 9 bases identical to TRBD1. V dropped 3 bases and J dropped 1; count of bases not matched to a gene: 15. Per the germline V gene, CDR1 is SGHRS and CDR2 is YFSETQ. CDR3 length equals 19 residues. The CDR3 protein is CASSSDPTAGDRGTDTQYF. In DNA, the CDR3 is TGCGCCAGCAGCTCTGACCCAACAGCCGGGGACAGGGGCACAGATACGCAGTATTTT.

In its sample, this clone was seen many times. The rearrangement uses TRBV2 and TRBJ1-5; D might be TRBD1 (5 bases). The germline V and J ends were trimmed by 4 bases and 6 bases, with 16 bases remaining between them. The V gene's germline CDR1 is SNHLY and CDR2 FYNNEI. The CDR3 is 15 amino acids. The CDR3 nucleotides are TGTGCCAGCAGTGTTGGGGGGGTTTGGGGTCAGCCCCAGCATTTT. Translation: CASSVGGVWGQPQHF.